One sample yielded the 30 T cell receptor beta chains listed below, sequenced in a study of T cells in Graves' hyperthyroidism and ophthalmopathy. RNA transcripts were the template for amplifying TCR beta CDR3 regions. The HTBI primer set served for first-round RT-PCR of the TCR CDR3. TCRdb re-called the multiplex PCR reads through MiXCR, storing one row per CDR3 protein. The sample contains roughly 500,000 distinct CDR3 sequences, about 46% of which appear only once. Source material: peripheral blood or thyroid tissue (not recorded which). All receptors derive from an adult woman with Graves' disease, either hyperthyroidism or ophthalmopathy (not recorded which).

The rearrangement links TRBV20-1 to TRBJ1-4; D might be TRBD1 (6 bases). The V gene lost 4 bases and the J gene lost 10 bases, with 25 bases spanning the gap. This CDR3 is built from 16 residues. Germline V gene data show CDR1 as DFQATT and CDR2 as SNEGSKA (reference sequence). CDR3 sequence: CSAIPSGDNLGGKLFF. CDR3 in DNA: TGCAGTGCTATTCCCTCGGGGGACAACCTAGGAGGAAAACTGTTTTTT.

To note about this clonotype: One junction end does not reproduce the germline sequence, and a read error may be involved. V and J are TRBV7-6 and TRBJ2-5; D remains ambiguous. Germline V gene data show CDR1 as SGHVS and CDR2 as FNYEAQ. The CDR3 length is 14 residues. The CDR3 DNA sequence: TGTGCCAGCAGCATCAACAGCCGCCGGGCCCACCGGGACTTC. Translating it yields CASSINSRRAHRDF.

The rearrangement links TRBV20-1 to TRBJ1-5; D possibly corresponds to TRBD1 (6 bases). Germline CDR1 and CDR2: DFQATT and SNEGSKA (reference sequence). This CDR3 region has 15 residues. V lost 6 bases to trimming and J lost 1 base, with 16 bases between them. Here the CDR3 reads CSAAGEGLSNQPQHF. The DNA of the CDR3 is TGCAGTGCGGCAGGGGAAGGATTGAGCAATCAGCCCCAGCATTTT.

The rearrangement joins TRBV15 to TRBJ2-3, with TRBD1 matching 11 bases. The V segment lost 4 bases and the J segment 2 bases; nucleotides outside the gene matches: 5. Germline CDR1 is LNHNV and CDR2 is YYDKDF (reference sequence). The CDR3 loop spans 16 amino acids. The chain's CDR3 is CATSIGDRGTTDTQYF. CDR3 coding DNA: TGTGCCACCAGCATCGGGGACAGGGGGACCACAGATACGCAGTATTTT.

The rearrangement joins TRBV29-1 to TRBJ2-3; TRBD2 aligns across 11 bases. V was clipped by 3 bases and J by 0 bases; unmatched bases: 5. This CDR3 is built from 16 residues. Per germline, CDR1 SQVTM and CDR2 ANQGSEA. In DNA form, the CDR3 reads TGCAGCGTTGAGGTTAGCGGGAGGGTTAGCACAGATACGCAGTATTTT. This codes for CSVEVSGRVSTDTQYF.

This clonotype was counted only a few times. This could be a read error, since a much larger clone is one nucleotide away. The chain recombines TRBV4-1 with TRBJ1-2; possible D gene TRBD1, 6 bases. This CDR3 has 14 residues. V gave up 3 bases and J gave up 4 bases, with 12 bases separating them. Germline loops: CDR1 MGHRA, CDR2 YSYEKL. DNA for the CDR3: TGCGCCAGCAGCCAGGGACAATCTCGCTATGGCTACACCTTC. This sequence encodes CASSQGQSRYGYTF.

The table lists this clonotype with many counts. V is TRBV3-1 and J is TRBJ1-4, with a possible D match to TRBD1 (5 bases). This CDR3 comprises 12 residues. Trimming removed 2 bases at V and 10 bases at J, with 8 bases between. Germline V CDR1 and CDR2: LGHDT, YNNKEL (reference sequence). CDR3 in DNA: TGTGCCAGCAGCCAACGGCAGGGAAAACTGTTTTTT. The encoded protein is CASSQRQGKLFF.

With regard to this clonotype: Compared with germline, one end of the junction differs, possibly owing to a read error. The V gene is TRBV12-3 or TRBV12-4, the J gene TRBJ1-2, with a possible D match to TRBD1 (5 bases). This CDR3 has 13 amino acids. CDR3 nucleotide sequence: TGTGCCAGCAGTCCGGGACTCTCCTATGGCCACACCTTC. Its translation: CASSPGLSYGHTF.

This rearrangement joins TRBV7-6 to TRBJ2-5; TRBD2 matches 9 bases. Germline values: CDR1 SGHVS, CDR2 FNYEAQ. Trimming at V came to 1 base and at J to 2 bases, leaving 14 bases not matched to a gene. CDR3 size: 19 residues. CDR3 loop: CASSLVGSGRRIWQETQYF. The CDR3 DNA is TGTGCCAGCAGCTTAGTGGGTAGCGGGAGAAGAATTTGGCAAGAGACCCAGTACTTC.

This clonotype came up a few times. This chain joins TRBV15 and TRBJ1-6, with 8 nucleotides matching TRBD1. The CDR3 runs to 14 residues. Trimming cost V 3 bases and J 8 bases; bases outside gene matches: 3. Per the germline V gene, CDR1 is LNHNV and CDR2 is YYDKDF (reference sequence). This CDR3 is CATSRDREDSPLHF. CDR3 DNA: TGTGCCACCAGCAGGGACAGGGAGGATTCACCCCTCCACTTT.

This clonotype came up a few times. The chain employs TRBV15 and TRBJ1-5, with 8 bases that match TRBD1. The germline gives CDR1 LNHNV, CDR2 YYDKDF (reference sequence). After removal of 0 bases from V and 4 bases from J, the junction contained 2 bases not matched to a gene. CDR3 length equals 15 residues. The CDR3 bases are TGTGCCACCAGCAGAGACCACAGGGGGAATCAGCCCCAGCATTTT. Translated: CATSRDHRGNQPQHF.

The chain is built from TRBV4-2 and TRBJ1-3; weak D call: TRBD1 (5 bases). This CDR3 spans 15 amino acids. Germline V gene sequence: CDR1 LGHNA, CDR2 YNFKEQ. The V end was cut by 0 bases, the J end by 3 bases, with 9 bases between. DNA for the CDR3: TGTGCCAGCAGCCAAGATTTAGGGGTTGGAAACACCATATATTTT. Its protein is CASSQDLGVGNTIYF.

The chain links TRBV7-8 to TRBJ2-7, with D hard to call. The CDR3 consists of 15 residues. Germline V CDR1 and CDR2: SGHVS, FQNEAQ. V lost 2 bases to trimming and J lost 0 bases, with 11 bases between them. CDR3: CASSLRISSSYEQYF. The CDR3 DNA sequence: TGTGCCAGCAGCTTAAGGATATCCTCCTCCTACGAGCAGTACTTC.

This clonotype was observed a single time. The DNA for the CDR3 is TGTGCCAGCAGCGGTGGACAGGGAGAGGGAGAGACCCAGTACTTC. This codes for CASSGGQGEGETQYF. The chain employs TRBV7-2 and TRBJ2-5, with 8 bases aligning to TRBD1. Per the germline V gene, CDR1 is SGHTA and CDR2 is FQGNSA. V gave up 5 bases and J gave up 4 bases; unmatched junction bases: 9. The CDR3 runs 15 residues.

This clonotype has at least ten counts. The chain carries TRBV7-2 and TRBJ1-2, with D possibly matching TRBD1 (5 bases). V lost 1 base, J lost 2 bases, and 8 bases lay in between. From germline, CDR1 is SGHTA and CDR2 FQGNSA. The CDR3 is made up of 14 amino acids. The CDR3 loop reads CASSLVAGNYGYTF. The CDR3 bases are TGTGCCAGCAGCTTAGTGGCAGGGAACTATGGCTACACCTTC.

The table lists this clonotype with a count of one. The chain carries TRBV10-3 and TRBJ2-2, with 8 bases fitting TRBD2. Germline assignment: CDR1 ENHRY and CDR2 SYGVKD. The CDR3 extends over 14 amino acids. V lost 6 bases to trimming and J lost 3 bases; unmatched junction nucleotides: 3. The CDR3 sequence is CAISAGGDTGELFF. The CDR3 coding sequence is TGTGCCATCAGCGCGGGGGGCGACACCGGGGAGCTGTTTTTT.

This clonotype was counted at least ten times. This chain connects TRBV25-1 to TRBJ2-7; D is unresolved. CDR1 and CDR2 (germline): MGHDK, SYGVNS. This CDR3 region has 11 residues. Trimming removed 3 bases from V and 3 bases from J, with 3 bases in between. The CDR3 reads CASSDFYEQYF. The CDR3 DNA follows: TGTGCCAGCAGTGATTTCTACGAGCAGTACTTC.

J is TRBJ2-7 and V is TRBV7-9; perhaps TRBD2 as D (5 bases). This CDR3 spans 15 amino acids. Germline CDR1 SEHNR, CDR2 FQNEAQ (reference sequence). Trimming shortened V by 1 base and J by 3 bases, and 13 bases separated the two germline ends. This CDR3 is CASSLVRDYGYEQYF. In DNA form, the CDR3 reads TGTGCCAGCAGCTTAGTCCGGGATTACGGCTACGAGCAGTACTTC.

This clonotype was seen more than once but under ten times. The J gene is TRBJ2-7, the V gene TRBV6-2 or TRBV6-3; D remains ambiguous. The V gene's germline CDR1 is MNHEY and CDR2 SVGEGT. Trimming removed 4 bases at V and 8 bases at J, with 12 bases between. This CDR3 has 12 residues. The CDR3 protein is CASSSLQPQQYF. For the CDR3, the DNA is TGTGCCAGCAGTTCCCTTCAACCCCAGCAGTACTTC.

At least ten counts were recorded for this clonotype. The genes are TRBV6-5 and TRBJ2-5; a possible D gene is TRBD2 (5 bases). CDR3 length equals 13 residues. The V gene lost 2 bases and the J gene lost 7 bases, with 11 bases spanning the gap. CDR1 is MNHEY, CDR2 SVGAGI, per germline. DNA for the CDR3: TGTGCCAGCAGTTACCCAGCTGAGGGGACCCAGTACTTC. Protein product: CASSYPAEGTQYF.

The chain links TRBV7-3 to TRBJ2-2; 7 nucleotides agree with TRBD1. The germline gives CDR1 SGHTA, CDR2 FQGTGA. The CDR3 contains 14 residues. With V trimmed by 6 bases and J by 4 bases, 5 bases remained unmatched. This CDR3 is CASRRGQSTGELFF. CDR3 nucleotides: TGTGCCAGCAGGAGGGGGCAGAGCACCGGGGAGCTGTTTTTT.

The chain is built from TRBV7-8 and TRBJ2-6; no clear D. Per the germline V gene, CDR1 is SGHVS and CDR2 is FQNEAQ. V lost 3 bases and J lost 0, with 6 bases in between. This CDR3 spans 15 amino acids. The CDR3 coding sequence is TGTGCCAGCAGCTTTATGGACTCTGGGGCCAACGTCCTGACTTTC. Its translation is CASSFMDSGANVLTF.

The V and J genes are TRBV29-1 and TRBJ2-7; 7 bases fit TRBD2. After removal of 5 bases from V and 3 bases from J, the junction contained 10 bases not matched to a gene. The CDR3 is 14 amino acids. Germline lookup yields CDR1 SQVTM and CDR2 ANQGSEA. The chain's CDR3 is CSVRGTGGRYEQYF. The CDR3 DNA reads as TGCAGCGTTCGAGGCACGGGAGGCCGCTACGAGCAGTACTTC.

The chain recombines TRBV10-3 with TRBJ1-1, with a weak D call TRBD1 (6 bases). The CDR3 totals 15 residues. V was pared by 7 bases and J by 0 bases, with 15 bases between. CDR1 and CDR2 from the germline V gene are ENHRY and SYGVKD. CDR3 nucleotides: TGTGCCATCACCTCTCAGACAGGAATGAACACTGAAGCTTTCTTT. Protein: CAITSQTGMNTEAFF.

This sequence joins TRBV6-1 and TRBJ2-5, with a tentative D call TRBD2 (5 bases). Germline CDR1 MNHNS, CDR2 SASEGT. V lost 6 bases and J 5 bases, leaving 16 bases between the germline ends. The CDR3 covers 14 residues. The CDR3 sequence: CASSLGVHGETQYF. The DNA of the CDR3 is TGTGCCAGCAGCTTGGGAGTCCATGGGGAGACCCAGTACTTC.

In its sample, this clonotype was seen a few times. V and J are TRBV7-9 and TRBJ1-2; D possibly corresponds to TRBD1 (6 bases). This CDR3 has 14 amino acids. Germline loops: CDR1 SEHNR, CDR2 FQNEAQ (reference sequence). V gave up 9 bases and J gave up 4 bases, with 18 bases separating them. In DNA, the CDR3 is TGTGCCAGTAAGGACCCACAGGGCCTCTATGGCTACACCTTC. Translation: CASKDPQGLYGYTF.

About this clonotype: This CDR3 is missing its conserved last phenylalanine or tryptophan, likely due to a read error. No DNA is shown, since the ends of the CDR3 on it are uncertain; the CDR3 is the one TCRdb lists. CDR3 amino acids: CASSLGAGGPL. The chain uses TRBV7-8 and TRBJ1-1. Inclusive of both ends, the CDR3 amounts to 11 amino acids. The germline V gene has CDR1 SGHVS and CDR2 FQNEAQ.

A word on this clonotype: This may stem from a read error, because a much larger clone lies one nucleotide away. The chain links TRBV6-1 to TRBJ2-7; TRBD1 aligns across 7 bases. The CDR3 loop spans 15 amino acids. Germline V gives CDR1 MNHNS, CDR2 SASEGT. Here the CDR3 DNA reads TGTGCCAGCAGGTCGGGACAGATTATTCCCTACAAGCAGTACTTC. Its protein product is CASRSGQIIPYKQYF.

This clonotype showed up just once. An end of the junction differs from the germline gene, which may be a read error. J is TRBJ1-6 and V is TRBV10-3; 8 bases are a match to TRBD1. Germline values: CDR1 ENHRY, CDR2 SYGVKD. This CDR3 comprises 16 residues. The DNA of the CDR3 is TGTGCCAGCAGTTTGATTACAGGGGGGGCGGATTCACCCCTCCACTTT. Translated: CASSLITGGADSPLHF.

V and J are TRBV7-8 and TRBJ1-6; D remains ambiguous. The CDR3 sequence is 15 residues long. V lost 5 bases and J 7 bases, leaving 15 bases between the germline ends. Germline lookup yields CDR1 SGHVS and CDR2 FQNEAQ. The CDR3 nucleotides are TGTGCCAGCAGCCTGGGTGAGACGGCGAATTCACCCCTCCACTTT. The encoded protein is CASSLGETANSPLHF.